This entry features one T cell receptor beta chain sequence. The table came from immunoSEQ multiplex PCR; TCRdb's copy has only in-frame clones and leaves some out. This sample has roughly 500,000 clones; approximately 88% occur once, and the top ten carry roughly 13%. The source of the sample is a study of Ad26.COV2.S vaccination and SARS-CoV-2 variants. Looking at the study overall: Ad26.COV2.S, an intramuscular injection, was given once or twice 56 days apart.

Treatment specified: roughly 18 received Ad26.COV2.S at low or high dose, single or two shots; roughly five received placebo; per-sample allocation not given. Material that was analyzed had been drawn on day 63 after the first vaccine or placebo injection. The study used a vaccine consisting of an Ad26 vector that expressed Wuhan-strain SARS-CoV-2 spike. The CDR3 extends over 15 amino acids. Germline CDR1 reads SNHLY; CDR2 reads FYNNEI. The junction had 8 bases not matched to a gene; V was cut back by 6 bases and J by 1 base. V is TRBV2 and J is TRBJ1-1, with 7 bases that match TRBD1. This receptor was identified in a person aged 18-60 years who received the Ad26.COV2.S COVID-19 vaccine or a placebo. Here the sequenced sample was peripheral blood, taken in a trial of Ad26.COV2.S vaccine versus placebo. The CDR3 DNA reads TGTGCCAGCAGCTTCCCTAGGACAGGGAACACTGAAGCTTTCTTT. It encodes CASSFPRTGNTEAFF.